The sequence of this T cell receptor (beta chain) was determined in a study of cytomegalovirus exposure and HLA in healthy donors. 13 Jbeta primers and 60 Vbeta primers were used for the PCR. The protocol was immunoSEQ multiplex PCR, while the TCRdb copy is restricted to in-frame clones and leaves out a portion. The sample includes around 97,000 clones, 65% to 85% of them seen just once. Study results and caveats: Among immune exposure information, only CMV serostatus was available. Later on, a genetic analysis was performed. It linked a missense variant in DCLRE1C with V- and J-gene trimming of TCR beta. Three CMV-associated chains proved CMV antigen-specific in vitro.

Comments on this clone: Its antigen is undetermined.

The CDR3 length is 14 residues. Germline V CDR1 and CDR2: MNHEY, SMNVEV (reference sequence). V shed 6 bases, J shed 0 bases, and the junction held 3 bases outside the gene matches. This clonotype originated in a man in his forties in good health and CMV-seropositive. This rearrangement joins TRBV27 to TRBJ2-3, with 7 bases matching TRBD1. Specimen: PBMCs. The CDR3 is CASRQGSSTDTQYF. CDR3 nucleotides: TGTGCCAGCAGACAGGGGTCTAGCACAGATACGCAGTATTTT.